One and the same sample provided the 10 T cell receptor beta chains below, sequenced in a study of identical twins. One entry per CDR3 protein results from TCRdb running MiXCR on the 5' RACE reads. The table shows about 470,000 distinct CDR3 sequences, with 20% to 25% occurring only once. This same sample was also taken into another study, of T cells expressing NK-cell markers.

The specimen sequenced was CD4+ T cells sorted from blood. These receptors were collected from a woman under 30 in good health.

This clonotype has only a few counts. The genes are TRBV5-1 and TRBJ1-1, with unresolved D. CDR1 SGHRS and CDR2 YFSETQ come from the germline V gene. This CDR3 contains 15 residues. Between the trimmed V and J ends, which lost 8 bases and 0 bases, there was a span of 17 bases. CDR3 nucleotides: TGCGCCAGTTTAGAGGGCAGCTTCATGAACACTGAAGCTTTCTTT. This translates into CASLEGSFMNTEAFF.

This rearrangement joins TRBV20-1 to TRBJ1-4; TRBD1 matches 8 bases. This CDR3 comprises 13 residues. CDR1 is DFQATT, CDR2 SNEGSKA, per germline (reference sequence). V lost 6 bases and J lost 10; bases outside the gene matches: 10. CDR3 protein: CSAQDRVKRKLFF. The CDR3 nucleotides read TGCAGTGCACAGGACAGGGTAAAGAGAAAACTGTTTTTT.

This clonotype occurred a few times. J is TRBJ1-4 and V is TRBV12-3 or TRBV12-4; 7 bases fit TRBD1. V shed 5 bases, J shed 4 bases, and the junction held 4 bases outside the gene matches. The CDR3 extends over 14 amino acids. As DNA, the CDR3 is TGTGCCAGCAGTCGGGACAGCATTAATGAAAAACTGTTTTTT. Translation gives CASSRDSINEKLFF.

This clonotype was found a few times. CDR3 bases: TGCAGTGCAGGTGCCCCGCGGGAAGGCTACGAGCAGTACTTC. Translation: CSAGAPREGYEQYF. V and J are TRBV20-1 and TRBJ2-7; D possibly corresponds to TRBD2 (6 bases). The germline V and J ends were trimmed by 6 bases and 3 bases, with 18 bases remaining between them. Germline loops: CDR1 DFQATT, CDR2 SNEGSKA (reference sequence). The CDR3 runs 14 residues.

V and J are TRBV20-1 and TRBJ2-5, with D tentatively TRBD2 (5 bases). CDR1 and CDR2 (germline): DFQATT, SNEGSKA (reference sequence). The CDR3 totals 13 residues. With 4 bases removed from V and 3 bases from J, the gap between germline ends came to 12 bases. Here the CDR3 reads CSAIRTGKETQYF. The CDR3, as DNA: TGCAGTGCTATCCGGACTGGGAAAGAGACCCAGTACTTC.

V and J are TRBV25-1 and TRBJ2-5, with D possibly matching TRBD2 (6 bases). CDR3 length: 16 amino acids. Germline loops: CDR1 MGHDK, CDR2 SYGVNS. V was shortened by 1 base and J by 6 bases, with 18 bases between the two germline ends. The CDR3: CASSESAVMGGKTQYF. DNA of the CDR3: TGTGCCAGCAGTGAATCCGCGGTCATGGGGGGAAAGACCCAGTACTTC.

V gene TRBV6-5 combines with J gene TRBJ2-7; 7 nucleotides agree with TRBD1. The CDR3 contains 15 residues. Trimming took 4 bases from V and 2 from J; bases not matched to a gene: 8. Germline CDR1 MNHEY, CDR2 SVGAGI. The CDR3 loop is CASSLWTGRTYEQYF. DNA of the CDR3: TGTGCCAGCAGTTTGTGGACAGGCCGAACCTACGAGCAGTACTTC.

This clonotype has just a few counts. The chain has TRBV7-9 and TRBJ1-2; no definite D call. The CDR3 consists of 11 residues. Germline CDR1 reads SEHNR; CDR2 reads FQNEAQ (reference sequence). Trimming cost V 6 bases and J 5 bases, with 7 bases left between them. The CDR3 loop is CASREGYGYTF. The CDR3 DNA reads as TGTGCCAGCAGGGAGGGATATGGCTACACCTTC.

V usage is TRBV6-2 or TRBV6-3 and J usage is TRBJ2-1; 9 nucleotides align to TRBD2. From germline, CDR1 is MNHEY and CDR2 SVGEGT. The CDR3 extends over 14 amino acids. V shed 6 bases and J 4 bases; nucleotides not matched to a gene: 4. CDR3: CASSRLAVYNEQFF. CDR3 sequence (DNA): TGTGCCAGCAGCCGACTAGCGGTATACAATGAGCAGTTCTTC.

A few counts support this clonotype. The rearrangement uses TRBV6-5 and TRBJ2-7; 10 bases are shared with TRBD2. CDR3 length equals 15 residues. CDR1 is MNHEY, CDR2 SVGAGI, per germline. V dropped 2 bases and J dropped 5; count of bases not matched to a gene: 6. The CDR3 DNA follows: TGTGCCAGCAGTTACCATGGACTAGCGGAAAACGAGCAGTACTTC. The encoded protein is CASSYHGLAENEQYF.